This TCR beta chain was found in a study of persistence of HIV-infected CD4 T cells. Study-wide results and caveats: TCRbeta richness was lower in CMV- and Gag-responding cells than in anti-CD3/anti-CD28-responding cells. Bulk TCR data could not be restricted to HIV-1-infected CMV-responding cells.

Points on this clone: Its antigen remains unidentified.

Overlapping HIV-1 Gag 15-mer peptides at around 1 ug per peptide per mL were used. Sorted nonresponding memory CD4+ T cells were CD40L-negative, CD69-negative, CD45RO-high. Plasma HIV-1 RNA stayed below 50 copies/mL for at least 4 years. Donors had CD4+ T cell counts above 400 cells/uL and were CMV-seropositive. CDR1 is LNHNV, CDR2 YYDKDF, per germline (reference sequence). The junction had 5 bases not matched to a gene; V was cut back by 4 bases and J by 6 bases. The CDR3 runs to 13 residues. This was the immunoSEQ version 4 assay in survey mode. Using immunoSEQ multiplex PCR, the repertoire was profiled, and TCRdb retains in-frame clones only, with some absent. Found here are just over 40,000 clones, around 78% of them singletons; the top ten hold 12% to 15%.

The rearrangement joins TRBV15 to TRBJ1-1, with TRBD1 matching over 7 bases. The specimen was CD4+ T cells sorted from PBMCs after 18-hour stimulation, collected from a patient who received antiretroviral therapy. The TCR comes from an adult man with HIV who was CMV-seropositive. The CDR3 DNA follows: TGTGCCACCAGCACAGGGACAGTCCCTGAAGCTTTCTTT. This encodes CATSTGTVPEAFF.